This TCR beta chain was retrieved from a study of T cells in Graves' hyperthyroidism and ophthalmopathy. Ophthalmopathy patients all had a Clinical Activity Score of at least 3, a NOSPECS grade of at least 4 and disease under 3 months old. Patients showing uncontrolled infection, other autoimmune disease, pregnancy or lactation were ineligible. The TCR beta CDR3 regions underwent amplification using RNA transcripts as the source. The TCR CDR3 first-round RT-PCR relied on the HTBI primer set. From the multiplex PCR reads, TCRdb called clonotypes with MiXCR, one entry per CDR3 protein. The sample includes 500,000 to 650,000 distinct CDR3 sequences, approximately 17% of them seen just once. This clonotype was counted many times. The CDR3 sequence is 15 residues long. The V end lost 3 bases, the J end lost 5 bases, and 17 bases lay between the germline ends. From germline, CDR1 is SGHNT and CDR2 YYREEE (reference sequence).

This chain links TRBV5-4 with TRBJ2-5; D is unclear. This TCR came from a young woman with Graves' ophthalmopathy. Sequencing used blood. The CDR3: CASSSAMALGETQYF. CDR3 nucleotides: TGTGCCAGCAGCTCTGCGATGGCGTTAGGGGAGACCCAGTACTTC.